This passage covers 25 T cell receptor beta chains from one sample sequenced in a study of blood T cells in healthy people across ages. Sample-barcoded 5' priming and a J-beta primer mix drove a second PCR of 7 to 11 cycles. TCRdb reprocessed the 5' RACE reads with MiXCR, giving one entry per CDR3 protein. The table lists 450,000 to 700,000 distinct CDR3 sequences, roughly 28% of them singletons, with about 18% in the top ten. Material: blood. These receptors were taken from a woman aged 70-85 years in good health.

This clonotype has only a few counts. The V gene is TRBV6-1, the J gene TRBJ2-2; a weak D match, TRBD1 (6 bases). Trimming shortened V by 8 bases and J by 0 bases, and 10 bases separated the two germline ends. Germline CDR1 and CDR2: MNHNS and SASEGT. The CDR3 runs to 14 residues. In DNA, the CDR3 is TGTGCCAGCTGGGGACACCCGAACACCGGGGAGCTGTTTTTT. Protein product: CASWGHPNTGELFF.

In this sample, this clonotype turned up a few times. This CDR3 is CASSSGGTPLHF. The CDR3 DNA sequence: TGTGCCAGCAGCAGCGGAGGAACCCCCCTCCACTTT. The chain employs TRBV7-9 and TRBJ1-6; D unclear. This CDR3 is 12 amino acids long. Germline lookup yields CDR1 SEHNR and CDR2 FQNEAQ (reference sequence). Trimming removed 5 bases at V and 13 bases at J, with 12 bases between.

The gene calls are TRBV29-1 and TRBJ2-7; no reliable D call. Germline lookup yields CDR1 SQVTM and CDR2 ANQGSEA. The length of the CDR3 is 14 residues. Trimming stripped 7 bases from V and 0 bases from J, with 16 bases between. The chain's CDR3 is CSARGYATSYEQYF. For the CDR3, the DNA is TGCAGCGCCCGTGGTTATGCCACCTCCTACGAGCAGTACTTC.

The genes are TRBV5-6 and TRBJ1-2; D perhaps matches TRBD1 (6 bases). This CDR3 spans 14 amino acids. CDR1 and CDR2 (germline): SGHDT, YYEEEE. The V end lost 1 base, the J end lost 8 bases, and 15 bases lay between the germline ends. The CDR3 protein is CASSLRQGMNGYTF. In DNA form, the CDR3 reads TGTGCCAGCAGCTTGCGGCAGGGGATGAACGGCTACACCTTC.

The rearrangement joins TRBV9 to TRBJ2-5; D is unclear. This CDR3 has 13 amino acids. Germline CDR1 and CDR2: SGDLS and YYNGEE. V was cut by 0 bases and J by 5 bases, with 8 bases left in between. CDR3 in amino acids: CASSVEMKETQYF. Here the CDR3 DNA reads TGTGCCAGCAGCGTAGAAATGAAGGAGACCCAGTACTTC. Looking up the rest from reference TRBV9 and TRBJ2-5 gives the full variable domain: DSGVTQTPKHLITATGQRVTLRCSPRSGDLSVYWYQQSLDQGLQFLIQYYNGEERAKGNILERFSAQQFPDLHSELNLSSLELGDSALYFCASSVEMKETQYFGPGTRLLVL.

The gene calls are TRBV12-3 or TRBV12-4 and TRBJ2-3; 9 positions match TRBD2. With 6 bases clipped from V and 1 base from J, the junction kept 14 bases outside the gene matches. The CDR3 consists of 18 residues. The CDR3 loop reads CASSRGLAGDFGTDTQYF. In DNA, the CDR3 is TGTGCCAGCAGCCGCGGATTAGCGGGAGATTTTGGCACAGATACGCAGTATTTT.

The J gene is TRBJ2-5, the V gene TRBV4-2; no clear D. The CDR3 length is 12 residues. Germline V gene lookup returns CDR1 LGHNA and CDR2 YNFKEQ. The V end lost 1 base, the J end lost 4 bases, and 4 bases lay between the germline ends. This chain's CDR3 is CASSQGPETQYF. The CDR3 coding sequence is TGTGCCAGCAGCCAAGGGCCAGAGACCCAGTACTTC.

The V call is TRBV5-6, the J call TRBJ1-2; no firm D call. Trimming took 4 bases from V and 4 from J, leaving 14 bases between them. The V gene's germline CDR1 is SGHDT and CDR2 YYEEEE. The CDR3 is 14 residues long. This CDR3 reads CASSPDFVRYGYTF. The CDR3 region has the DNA TGTGCCAGCAGCCCCGACTTTGTGCGCTATGGCTACACCTTC.

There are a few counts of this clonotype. CDR3 sequence: CASSPQGAILFEQFF. The CDR3 bases are TGTGCCAGCTCACCACAGGGGGCAATTCTTTTTGAGCAGTTCTTC. This sequence joins TRBV18 and TRBJ2-1, with 7 bases identical to TRBD1. This CDR3 is built from 15 residues. Germline assignment: CDR1 KGHSH and CDR2 LQKENI. With 1 base clipped from V and 9 bases from J, the junction kept 9 bases outside the gene matches.

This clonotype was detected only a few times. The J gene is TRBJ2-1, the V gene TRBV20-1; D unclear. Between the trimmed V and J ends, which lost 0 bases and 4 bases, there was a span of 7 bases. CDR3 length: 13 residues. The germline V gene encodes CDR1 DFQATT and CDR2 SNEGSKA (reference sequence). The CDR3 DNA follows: TGCAGTGCTAGAGAGCTACTATACAATGAGCAGTTCTTC. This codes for CSARELLYNEQFF.

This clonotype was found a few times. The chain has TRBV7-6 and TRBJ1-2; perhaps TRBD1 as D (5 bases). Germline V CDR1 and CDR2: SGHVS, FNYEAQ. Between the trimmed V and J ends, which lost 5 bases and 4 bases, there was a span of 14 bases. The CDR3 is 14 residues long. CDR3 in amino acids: CASSPRQTIYGYTF. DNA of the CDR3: TGTGCCAGCAGCCCCCGACAGACCATCTATGGCTACACCTTC.

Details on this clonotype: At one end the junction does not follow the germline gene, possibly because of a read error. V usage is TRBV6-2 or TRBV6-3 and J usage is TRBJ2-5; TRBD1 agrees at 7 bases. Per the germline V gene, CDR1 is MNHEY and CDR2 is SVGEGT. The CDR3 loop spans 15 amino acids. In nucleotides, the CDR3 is TGTGCCAGCAGACCAACCTTACAGGGGAAAGAGGCCCAGTACTTC. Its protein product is CASRPTLQGKEAQYF.

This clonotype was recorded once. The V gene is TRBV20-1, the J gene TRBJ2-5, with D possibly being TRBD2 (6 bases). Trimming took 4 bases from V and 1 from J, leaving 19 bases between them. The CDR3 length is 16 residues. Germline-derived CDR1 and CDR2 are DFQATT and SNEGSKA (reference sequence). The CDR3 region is CSAKGPPTGLQETQYF. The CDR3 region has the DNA TGCAGTGCTAAAGGCCCGCCCACGGGACTCCAAGAGACCCAGTACTTC.

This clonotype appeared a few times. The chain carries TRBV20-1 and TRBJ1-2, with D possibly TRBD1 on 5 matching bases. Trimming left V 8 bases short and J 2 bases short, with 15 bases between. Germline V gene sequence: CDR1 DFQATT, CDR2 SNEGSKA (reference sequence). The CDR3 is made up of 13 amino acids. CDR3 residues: CSITGAGNYGYTF. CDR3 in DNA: TGCAGTATTACAGGCGCGGGGAACTATGGCTACACCTTC.

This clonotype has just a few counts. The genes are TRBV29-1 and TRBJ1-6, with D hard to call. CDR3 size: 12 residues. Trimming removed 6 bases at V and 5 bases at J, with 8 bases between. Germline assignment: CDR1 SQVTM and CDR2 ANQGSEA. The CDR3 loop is CSVQINNSPLHF. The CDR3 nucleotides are TGCAGCGTACAGATAAATAATTCACCCCTCCACTTT.

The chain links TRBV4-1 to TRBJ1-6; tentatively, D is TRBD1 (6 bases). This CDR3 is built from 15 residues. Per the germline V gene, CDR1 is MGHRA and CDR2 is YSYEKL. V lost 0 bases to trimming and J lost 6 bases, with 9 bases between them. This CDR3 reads CASSQEGGINSPLHF. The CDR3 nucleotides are TGCGCCAGCAGCCAAGAAGGGGGAATTAATTCACCCCTCCACTTT.

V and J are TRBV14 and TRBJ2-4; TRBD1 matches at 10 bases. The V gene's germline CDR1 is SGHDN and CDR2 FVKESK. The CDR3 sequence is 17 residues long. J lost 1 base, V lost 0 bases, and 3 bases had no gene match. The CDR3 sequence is CASSQDLGQGAKNIQYF. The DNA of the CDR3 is TGTGCCAGCAGCCAAGATCTGGGACAGGGGGCCAAAAACATTCAGTACTTC.

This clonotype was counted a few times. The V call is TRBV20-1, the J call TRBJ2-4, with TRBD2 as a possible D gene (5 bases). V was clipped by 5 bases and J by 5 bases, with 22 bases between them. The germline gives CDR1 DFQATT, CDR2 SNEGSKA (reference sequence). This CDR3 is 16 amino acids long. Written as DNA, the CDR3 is TGCAGTGCTTTGAGCAGGAGCCGAGGGTCCCAAAACATTCAGTACTTC. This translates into CSALSRSRGSQNIQYF.

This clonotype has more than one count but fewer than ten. CDR3 sequence: CASSLTIRASNYGYTF. The CDR3 bases are TGTGCCAGCAGCCTAACCATCCGAGCGTCTAACTATGGCTACACCTTC. V gene TRBV12-3 or TRBV12-4 combines with J gene TRBJ1-2; no clear D. Between the trimmed V and J ends, which lost 6 bases and 0 bases, there was a span of 17 bases. This CDR3 region has 16 residues.

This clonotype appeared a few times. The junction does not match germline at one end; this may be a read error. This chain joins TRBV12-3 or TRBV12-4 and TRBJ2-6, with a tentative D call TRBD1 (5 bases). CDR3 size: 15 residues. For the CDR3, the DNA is TGTGCCAGCAGTTTCGACAGCTCTGGGGCCAACGTCCTGGCTTTC. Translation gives CASSFDSSGANVLAF.

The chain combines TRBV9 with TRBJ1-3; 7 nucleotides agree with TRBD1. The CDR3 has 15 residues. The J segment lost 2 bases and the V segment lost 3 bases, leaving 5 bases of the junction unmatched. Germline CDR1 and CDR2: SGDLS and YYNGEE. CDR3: CASSAGDSPGNTIYF. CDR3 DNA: TGTGCCAGCAGCGCGGGGGACAGTCCTGGAAACACCATATATTTT.

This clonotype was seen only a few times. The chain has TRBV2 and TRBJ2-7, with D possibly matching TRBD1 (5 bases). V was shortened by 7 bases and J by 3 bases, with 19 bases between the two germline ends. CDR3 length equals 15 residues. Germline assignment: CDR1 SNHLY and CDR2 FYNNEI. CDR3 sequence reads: CASILHPGQGYEQYF. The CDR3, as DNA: TGTGCCAGCATCCTACACCCTGGGCAGGGCTACGAGCAGTACTTC.

The CDR3 loop is CASSNTGVEKLFF. CDR3 coding DNA: TGTGCCAGCAGTAATACAGGGGTTGAAAAACTGTTTTTT. The rearrangement joins TRBV6-6 to TRBJ1-4; TRBD1 agrees at 7 bases. Looked up from germline, CDR1 is MNHNY and CDR2 is SVGAGI (reference sequence). The CDR3 totals 13 residues. V lost 5 bases, J lost 7 bases, and 4 bases stayed unmatched.

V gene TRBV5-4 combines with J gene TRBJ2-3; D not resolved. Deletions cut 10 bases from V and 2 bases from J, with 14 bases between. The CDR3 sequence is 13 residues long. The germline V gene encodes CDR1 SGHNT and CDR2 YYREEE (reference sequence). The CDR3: CACSFGSTDTQYF. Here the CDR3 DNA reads TGTGCCTGCTCGTTCGGGTCCACAGATACGCAGTATTTT.

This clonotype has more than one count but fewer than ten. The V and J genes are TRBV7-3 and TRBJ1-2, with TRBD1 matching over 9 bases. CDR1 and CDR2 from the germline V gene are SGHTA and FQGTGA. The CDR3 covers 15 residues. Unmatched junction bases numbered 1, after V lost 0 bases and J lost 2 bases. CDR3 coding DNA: TGTGCCAGCAGCTTAACGGGACAGGGAAACTATGGCTACACCTTC. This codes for CASSLTGQGNYGYTF.